A single sample is the source of the 11 T cell receptor beta chains below, sequenced in a study of T cell clonality in common variable immunodeficiency. Overall study results and limits: Reportedly, TCR beta sequences from common variable immunodeficiency showed fewer deletions and N-nucleotide insertions.

These receptors have no identified antigens. The repertoire was sequenced with immunoSEQ multiplex PCR; TCRdb's copy has only in-frame clones and lacks some. The sample has about 32,000 clones, none seen only once; the top ten hold 5% to 6.5%. Source material: peripheral blood mononuclear cells. The receptors originated from a human donor with common variable immunodeficiency.

This clone appeared many times. The DNA ends 3 residues before the CDR3 does, and the rest of the CDR3 is filled in from the germline J gene. This chain links TRBV7-2 with TRBJ2-7; D remains unclear. CDR1 SGHTA and CDR2 FQGNSA come from the germline V gene. The CDR3 has 13 amino acids. V lost 4 bases and J 2 bases, leaving 9 bases between the germline ends. CDR3 DNA, as far as it was read: TGTGCCAGCAGCTCGCCCAGTCCCTACGAG. Its protein product is CASSSPSPYE. The entire CDR3 reads CASSSPSPYEQYF.

Comment on this clone: The CDR3 end lies 3 residues beyond the end of the read and is filled in from the germline J gene. V gene TRBV7-3 combines with J gene TRBJ2-2; tentatively, D is TRBD2 (5 bases). The CDR3 spans 17 residues. Trimming took off 0 bases at V and 2 bases at J, with 13 bases between the two ends. Germline CDR1 SGHTA, CDR2 FQGTGA. The sequenced part of the CDR3 DNA is TGTGCCAGCAGCTTAACCCCCGCGGGTTTTAACACCGGGGAG. Protein: CASSLTPAGFNTGE. The entire CDR3 reads CASSLTPAGFNTGELFF.

This clone has only a few counts. The read falls 3 residues short of the CDR3 end, and the missing part is taken from the germline J gene. The chain couples TRBV10-2 to TRBJ2-1; 7 nucleotides align to TRBD2. The V segment lost 3 bases and the J segment 9 bases; nucleotides outside the gene matches: 2. The length of the CDR3 is 12 residues. Per the germline V gene, CDR1 is WSHSY and CDR2 is SAAADI. CDR3 bases read: TGCGCCAGCAGTGACCAGCGGGGTGAG. It translates to CASSDQRGE. In full, the CDR3 is CASSDQRGEQFF.

With regard to this clone: The read comes to an end 3 residues before the CDR3 does, leaving the germline J gene to fill in the end. The chain joins TRBV18 to TRBJ1-1; a possible D gene is TRBD1 (6 bases). This CDR3 has 15 residues. Germline V gene sequence: CDR1 KGHSH, CDR2 LQKENI. V shed 4 bases and J shed 2 bases, with 14 bases lying between them. CDR3 DNA, as far as it was read: TGTGCCAGCTCACTTTCCGGGACACCCAACACTGAA. Encoded protein: CASSLSGTPNTE. The complete CDR3 sequence is CASSLSGTPNTEAFF.

For this clone: The CDR3 end lies 3 residues beyond the end of the read and is filled in from the germline J gene. This chain connects TRBV30 to TRBJ1-6; unclear D gene. This CDR3 spans 14 amino acids. Germline assignment: CDR1 GTSNPN and CDR2 SVGIG (reference sequence). The V end lost 0 bases, the J end lost 10 bases, and 13 bases lay between the germline ends. The covered CDR3 bases are TGTGCCTGGAGTGTACCCTCGCGGGAATCACCC. It encodes CAWSVPSRESP. Given in full, the CDR3 is CAWSVPSRESPLHF.

This clone was seen ten or more times. The read gets to within 3 residues of the CDR3 end, and the germline J gene fills in the rest. V and J are TRBV5-5 and TRBJ2-3; TRBD2 matches at 9 bases. Germline CDR1 and CDR2: SGHKS and YYEKEE (reference sequence). The CDR3 totals 15 residues. V shed 1 base, J shed 6 bases, and the junction held 6 bases outside the gene matches. CDR3 DNA, as far as it was read: TGTGCCAGCAGCTTGCGAATAGCGGGGGTGGATACG. Its protein is CASSLRIAGVDT. In full, the CDR3 reads CASSLRIAGVDTQYF.

The table lists this clone with many counts. With the read ending 3 residues before the CDR3 end, the germline J gene is used to fill in that end. The V gene is TRBV20-1, the J gene TRBJ2-7; 8 nucleotides match TRBD2. Trimming took 5 bases from V and 6 from J; bases not matched to a gene: 6. Germline CDR1 reads DFQATT; CDR2 reads SNEGSKA (reference sequence). CDR3 length: 12 amino acids. Partial CDR3 DNA: TGCAGTGCTCGGGAGGGGGGGGGCGAG. It yields the protein CSAREGGGE. The full CDR3 sequence reads CSAREGGGEQYF.

The DNA read from the CDR3 is TGTGCCAGCAGCATCTTAGGACAAAACACTGAA. Translating it yields CASSILGQNTE. The whole CDR3 protein is CASSILGQNTEAFF. V and J are TRBV2 and TRBJ1-1, with D perhaps TRBD1 (5 bases). Read sequence stops 3 residues before the CDR3 end, and the germline J gene provides the missing end. Trimming pared 6 bases from V and 2 bases from J, leaving 13 bases between. CDR1 is SNHLY, CDR2 FYNNEI, per germline. CDR3 length: 14 amino acids. Full variable domain (missing parts from reference TRBV2 and TRBJ1-1): EPEVTQTPSHQVTQMGQEVILRCVPISNHLYFYWYRQILGQKVEFLVSFYNNEISEKSEIFDDQFSVERPDGSNFTLKIRSTKLEDSAMYFCASSILGQNTEAFFGQGTRLTVV.

Details on this clone: From the germline J gene comes the end of the CDR3, since the read stops 3 residues before it. The gene calls are TRBV20-1 and TRBJ2-7; D remains unclear. This CDR3 region has 11 residues. Germline CDR1 reads DFQATT; CDR2 reads SNEGSKA (reference sequence). Trimming removed 2 bases from V and 3 bases from J, with 5 bases in between. The CDR3 DNA, read in part, is TGCAGTGCTAGATCAGGCTACGAG. Translation: CSARSGYE. The full CDR3 protein is CSARSGYEQYF.

This clone was detected only a few times. The read ends 3 residues shy of where the CDR3 ends; the end is completed using the germline J gene. This chain joins TRBV11-3 and TRBJ1-1; the D is unclear. This CDR3 region has 11 residues. Germline V gives CDR1 SGHNT, CDR2 YENEEA. V was pared by 10 bases and J by 1 base, with 7 bases between. The DNA read from the CDR3 is TGTGCCATCCGGGGGAACACTGAA. Encoded protein: CAIRGNTE. The entire CDR3 sequence reads CAIRGNTEAFF.

Turning to this clone: The read halts 3 residues ahead of the CDR3 end, with the missing end drawn from the germline J gene. The chain couples TRBV20-1 to TRBJ2-3, with TRBD1 matching over 8 bases. The CDR3 consists of 11 residues. CDR1 is DFQATT, CDR2 SNEGSKA, per germline (reference sequence). CDR3 DNA (partial): TGCAGTGCTACTCGGACAGGGACG. This gives the protein CSATRTGT. The CDR3 reads in full as CSATRTGTQYF.